This paragraph reports one T cell receptor beta chain. The data were produced by immunoSEQ multiplex PCR, yet TCRdb's version contains in-frame clones alone and is incomplete. The table records a few hundred thousand clones, approximately 88% of them present only once. The CDR3 is made up of 15 amino acids. CDR1 MDHEN and CDR2 SYDVKM come from the germline V gene. Trimming stripped 6 bases from V and 5 bases from J, with 20 bases between. The data stem from a study of blood T cell repertoires in COVID-19. This sequence joins TRBV28 and TRBJ2-7; D may be TRBD1 (8 bases). The sequencing input was PBMCs or T cells enriched from blood (not recorded which). The TCR comes from a man between 18 and 35 years old with acute COVID-19. CDR3 sequence: CASSRRTGGVDEQYF. CDR3 bases: TGTGCCAGCAGCCGCCGTACAGGGGGGGTCGACGAGCAGTACTTC.